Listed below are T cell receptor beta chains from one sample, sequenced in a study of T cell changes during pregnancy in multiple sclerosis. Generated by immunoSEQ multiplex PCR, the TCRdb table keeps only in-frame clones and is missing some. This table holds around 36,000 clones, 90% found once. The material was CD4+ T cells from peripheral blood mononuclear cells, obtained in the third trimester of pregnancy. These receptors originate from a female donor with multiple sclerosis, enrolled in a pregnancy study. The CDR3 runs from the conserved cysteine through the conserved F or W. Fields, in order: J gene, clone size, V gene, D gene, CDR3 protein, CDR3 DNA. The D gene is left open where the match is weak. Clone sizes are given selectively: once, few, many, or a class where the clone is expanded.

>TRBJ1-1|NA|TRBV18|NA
CASSPDRVTEAFF
TGTGCCAGCTCACCAGACCGGGTCACTGAAGCTTTCTTT
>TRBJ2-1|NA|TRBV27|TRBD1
CASSLTGWYNEQFF
TGTGCCAGCAGTTTGACAGGGTGGTACAATGAGCAGTTCTTC
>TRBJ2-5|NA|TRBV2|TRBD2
CASSEAGGPKETQYF
TGTGCCAGCAGTGAGGCGGGAGGGCCCAAAGAGACCCAGTACTTC
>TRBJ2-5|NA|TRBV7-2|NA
CASSLGRWRETQYF
TGTGCCAGCAGCCTCGGGAGATGGCGGGAGACCCAGTACTTC
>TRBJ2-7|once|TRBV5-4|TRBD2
CASSGGTSGRAPYEQYF
TGTGCCAGCAGCGGGGGGACTAGCGGGAGGGCCCCCTACGAGCAGTACTTC
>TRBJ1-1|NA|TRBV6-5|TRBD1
CASSGGQGEAFF
TGTGCCAGCAGTGGCGGACAGGGCGAAGCTTTCTTT
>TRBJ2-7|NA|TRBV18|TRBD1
CASSPLGQGRSYEQYF
TGTGCCAGCTCACCACTTGGACAGGGAAGGTCCTACGAGCAGTACTTC
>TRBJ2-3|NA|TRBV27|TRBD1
CASRRQGTSTDTQYF
TGTGCCAGCAGGAGACAGGGAACTAGCACAGATACGCAGTATTTT
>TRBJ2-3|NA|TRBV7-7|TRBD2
CASSRLLAGGPNTQYF
TGTGCCAGCAGCCGCCTCCTAGCGGGAGGGCCTAATACGCAGTATTTT
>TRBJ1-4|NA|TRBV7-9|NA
CASSFGVTEKLFF
TGTGCCAGCAGCTTCGGGGTGACCGAAAAACTGTTTTTT
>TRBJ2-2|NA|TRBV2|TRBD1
CANRQGRTGELFF
TGTGCCAACAGACAGGGTCGCACCGGGGAGCTGTTTTTT
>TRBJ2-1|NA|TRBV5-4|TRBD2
CASSFPLAGEYNEQFF
TGTGCCAGCAGCTTCCCTCTAGCGGGCGAATACAATGAGCAGTTCTTC
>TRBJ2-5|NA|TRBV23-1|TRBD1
CASSQRRGWQETQYF
TGCGCCAGCAGTCAGCGCAGGGGGTGGCAAGAGACCCAGTACTTC
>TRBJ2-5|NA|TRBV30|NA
CAWIPGARETQYF
TGTGCCTGGATACCGGGAGCTCGGGAGACCCAGTACTTC
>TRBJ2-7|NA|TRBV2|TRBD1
CASSRTGTGTYEQYF
TGTGCCAGCAGTCGGACCGGGACAGGGACCTACGAGCAGTACTTC
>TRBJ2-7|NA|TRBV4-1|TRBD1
CASSTRDRGSSLEQYF
TGCGCCAGCAGCACCCGGGACAGGGGATCTTCTCTCGAGCAGTACTTC
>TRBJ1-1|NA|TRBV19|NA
CASKAGVSTEAFF
TGTGCCAGTAAGGCGGGCGTCAGCACTGAAGCTTTCTTT
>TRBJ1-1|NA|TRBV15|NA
CATSRDEGGVTEAFF
TGTGCCACCAGCAGAGACGAAGGGGGAGTCACTGAAGCTTTCTTT
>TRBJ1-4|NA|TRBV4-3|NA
CASSQDGGGAGEKLFF
TGCGCCAGCAGCCAAGATGGCGGGGGCGCCGGGGAAAAACTGTTTTTT
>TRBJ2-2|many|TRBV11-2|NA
CASSLGVASGELFF
TGTGCCAGCAGCTTAGGGGTAGCGTCCGGGGAGCTGTTTTTT
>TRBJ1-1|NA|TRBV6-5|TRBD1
CASSYRGRGVEAFF
TGTGCCAGCAGTTACAGGGGGCGCGGGGTTGAAGCTTTCTTT
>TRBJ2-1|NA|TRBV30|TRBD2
CAWLGTRSYNEQFF
TGTGCCTGGCTCGGGACTAGAAGCTACAATGAGCAGTTCTTC
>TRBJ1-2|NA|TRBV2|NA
CASSVRGGLGYTF
TGTGCCAGCAGTGTGCGGGGAGGGCTTGGCTACACCTTC
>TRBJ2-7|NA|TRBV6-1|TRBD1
CASSGKSATGGQSYEQYF
TGTGCCAGCAGTGGGAAGAGTGCAACAGGGGGCCAGTCCTACGAGCAGTACTTC
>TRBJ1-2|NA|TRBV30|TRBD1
CAWSLGQGPYGYTF
TGTGCCTGGAGTTTAGGACAGGGTCCTTATGGCTACACCTTC
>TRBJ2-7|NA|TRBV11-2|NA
CASSGGIYEQYF
TGTGCCAGCAGCGGCGGGATATACGAGCAGTACTTC
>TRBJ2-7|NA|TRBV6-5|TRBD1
CASSYAPGQGTYEQYF
TGTGCCAGCAGTTACGCCCCTGGACAGGGGACCTACGAGCAGTACTTC
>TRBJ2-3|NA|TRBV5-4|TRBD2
CASSRGTSGFDTDTQYF
TGTGCCAGCAGCCGCGGGACTAGCGGGTTCGACACAGATACGCAGTATTTT
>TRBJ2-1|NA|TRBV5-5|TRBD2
CASSLGGRGGEQFF
TGTGCCAGCAGCTTGGGCGGGAGGGGCGGTGAGCAGTTCTTC
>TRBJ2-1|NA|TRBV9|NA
CASSVGRQVYNEQFF
TGTGCCAGCAGCGTTGGTAGGCAGGTCTACAATGAGCAGTTCTTC
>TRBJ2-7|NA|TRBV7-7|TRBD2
CASSPGTSGRNEQYF
TGTGCCAGCAGCCCCGGGACTAGCGGGAGGAACGAGCAGTACTTC
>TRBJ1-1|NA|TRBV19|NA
CASSIWGGNTEAFF
TGTGCCAGTAGTATATGGGGGGGGAACACTGAAGCTTTCTTT
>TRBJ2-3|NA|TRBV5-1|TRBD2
CASSFLAASTDTQYF
TGCGCCAGCAGCTTTCTAGCGGCTAGCACAGATACGCAGTATTTT
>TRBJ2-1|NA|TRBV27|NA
CASSLSRGEGEQFF
TGTGCCAGCAGTTTATCGAGGGGGGAGGGTGAGCAGTTCTTC
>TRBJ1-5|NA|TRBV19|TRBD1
CASSIGGTGVTHF
TGTGCCAGTAGTATAGGAGGGACAGGGGTCACACATTTT
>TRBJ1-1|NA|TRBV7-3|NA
CASRFLEYTEAFF
TGTGCCAGCAGATTTCTCGAGTACACTGAAGCTTTCTTT
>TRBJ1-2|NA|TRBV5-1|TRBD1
CASRYGQGERGYTF
TGCGCCAGCAGATACGGACAGGGGGAGAGAGGCTACACCTTC
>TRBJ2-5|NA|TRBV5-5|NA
CASSLGVGEQETQYF
TGTGCCAGCAGCTTGGGGGTAGGGGAACAAGAGACCCAGTACTTC
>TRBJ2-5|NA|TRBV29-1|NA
CSVEIGEETQYF
TGCAGCGTTGAGATCGGAGAAGAGACCCAGTACTTC
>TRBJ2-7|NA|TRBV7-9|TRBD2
CASSDWGLAGSRAYEQYF
TGTGCCAGCAGCGACTGGGGACTAGCGGGAAGTAGAGCCTACGAGCAGTACTTC
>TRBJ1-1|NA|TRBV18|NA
CASSPDSNTEAFF
TGTGCCAGCTCACCAGACAGTAACACTGAAGCTTTCTTT
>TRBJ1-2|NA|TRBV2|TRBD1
CASSGDSTYTF
TGTGCCAGCAGCGGGGACAGTACATACACCTTC
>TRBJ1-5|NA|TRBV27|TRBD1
CASSTWTGVSNQPQHF
TGTGCCAGCAGTACCTGGACAGGGGTCAGCAATCAGCCCCAGCATTTT
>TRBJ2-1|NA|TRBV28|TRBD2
CASMVSSGQVRNEQFF
TGTGCCAGCATGGTGTCTAGCGGCCAGGTCAGGAATGAGCAGTTCTTC
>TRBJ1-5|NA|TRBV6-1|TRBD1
CASKAGQGNLQPQHF
TGTGCCAGCAAGGCGGGACAGGGGAATTTACAGCCCCAGCATTTT
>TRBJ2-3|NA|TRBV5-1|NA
CASSPVPTDTQYF
TGCGCCAGCAGTCCCGTCCCCACAGATACGCAGTATTTT
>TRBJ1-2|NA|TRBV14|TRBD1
CASSQEIDIRTGIYGYTF
TGTGCCAGCAGCCAAGAAATAGACATTCGGACAGGGATCTATGGCTACACCTTC
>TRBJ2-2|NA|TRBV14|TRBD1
CASSLGTENTGELFF
TGTGCCAGCAGCCTTGGGACAGAAAACACCGGGGAGCTGTTTTTT
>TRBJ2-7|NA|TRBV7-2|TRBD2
CASRPAGAPTEQYF
TGTGCCAGCAGACCAGCGGGAGCCCCCACGGAGCAGTACTTC